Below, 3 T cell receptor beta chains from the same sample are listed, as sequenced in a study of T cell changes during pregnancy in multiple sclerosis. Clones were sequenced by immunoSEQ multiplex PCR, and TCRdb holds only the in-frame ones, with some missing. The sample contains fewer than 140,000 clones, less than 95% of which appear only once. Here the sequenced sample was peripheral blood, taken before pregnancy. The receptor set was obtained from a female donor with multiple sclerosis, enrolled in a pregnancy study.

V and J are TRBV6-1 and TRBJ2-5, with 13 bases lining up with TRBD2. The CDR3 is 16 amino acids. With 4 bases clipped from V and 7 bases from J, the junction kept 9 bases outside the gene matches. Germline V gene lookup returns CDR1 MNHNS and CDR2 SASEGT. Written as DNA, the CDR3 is TGTGCCAGCAGTGTTTTCGGGACTAGCGGGGACGGGACCCAGTACTTC. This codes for CASSVFGTSGDGTQYF.

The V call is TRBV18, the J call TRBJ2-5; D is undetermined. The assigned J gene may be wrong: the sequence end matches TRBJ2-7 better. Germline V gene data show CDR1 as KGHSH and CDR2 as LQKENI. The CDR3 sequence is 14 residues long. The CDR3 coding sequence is TGTGCCAGCTCACCCGAGTATATGAACTACGAGCAGTACTTC. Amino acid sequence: CASSPEYMNYEQYF.

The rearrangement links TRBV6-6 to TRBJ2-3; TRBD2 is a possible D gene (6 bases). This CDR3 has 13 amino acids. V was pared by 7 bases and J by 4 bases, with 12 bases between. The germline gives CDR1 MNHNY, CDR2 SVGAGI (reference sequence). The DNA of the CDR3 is TGTGCCAGCACTAGCGCGGTATCAGATACGCAGTATTTT. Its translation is CASTSAVSDTQYF.